Following are 12 T cell receptor beta chains from one sample sequenced in a study of control samples from healthy donors and cancer patients. Profiled with immunoSEQ multiplex PCR; TCRdb holds only in-frame clones, not every one. The table includes about 120,000 clones, 80% to 90% detected once. Source material: blood. Receptor source: a man aged 45 to 65 in good health.

This rearrangement joins TRBV7-9 to TRBJ1-4; weak D call: TRBD1 (5 bases). The CDR3 runs to 15 residues. Trimming left V 5 bases short and J 5 bases short, with 15 bases between. Germline-derived CDR1 and CDR2 are SEHNR and FQNEAQ (reference sequence). The CDR3 DNA is TGTGCCAGCAGCGTCCAGGGTTTTGGGAATGAAAAACTGTTTTTT. This sequence encodes CASSVQGFGNEKLFF. Filled out from reference TRBV7-9 and TRBJ1-4, the complete variable domain reads DTGVSQNPRHKITKRGQNVTFRCDPISEHNRLYWYRQTLGQGPEFLTYFQNEAQLEKSRLLSDRFSAERPKGSFSTLEIQRTEQGDSAMYLCASSVQGFGNEKLFFGSGTQLSVL.

The count of this clone is one. This chain joins TRBV9 and TRBJ2-7, with a tentative D call TRBD2 (5 bases). The V end lost 0 bases, the J end lost 10 bases, and 14 bases lay between the germline ends. From germline, CDR1 is SGDLS and CDR2 YYNGEE. The CDR3 length is 13 residues. CDR3 DNA sequence: TGTGCCAGCAGCGTAGATGAGGGTGGCCGACAGTACTTC. Amino acids: CASSVDEGGRQYF.

The chain joins TRBV15 to TRBJ2-2, with TRBD1 matching over 10 bases. Germline CDR1 reads LNHNV; CDR2 reads YYDKDF (reference sequence). Trimming cost V 5 bases and J 7 bases; bases outside gene matches: 13. The CDR3 loop spans 17 amino acids. The CDR3 here is CATSSLSRTGGNGELFF. The CDR3 DNA follows: TGTGCCACCAGCTCCCTCTCCCGGACAGGGGGGAACGGGGAGCTGTTTTTT. Supplemented by reference TRBV15 and TRBJ2-2, the full variable domain reads DAMVIQNPRYQVTQFGKPVTLSCSQTLNHNVMYWYQQKSSQAPKLLFHYYDKDFNNEADTPDNFQSRRPNTSFCFLDIRSPGLGDTAMYLCATSSLSRTGGNGELFFGEGSRLTVL.

The gene calls are TRBV5-8 and TRBJ1-2, with D uncertain. Trimming shortened V by 0 bases and J by 4 bases, and 7 bases separated the two germline ends. This CDR3 has 13 residues. The V gene's germline CDR1 is SGHTS and CDR2 YDEGEE. The CDR3 here is CASSLGTLYGYTF. CDR3 sequence (DNA): TGTGCCAGCAGCTTGGGGACCCTCTATGGCTACACCTTC.

This chain joins TRBV10-3 and TRBJ1-2; 7 nucleotides agree with TRBD1. Unmatched junction bases numbered 9, after V lost 7 bases and J lost 4 bases. The germline CDR1 and CDR2 sequences are ENHRY and SYGVKD. The CDR3 runs to 14 residues. The CDR3 region has the DNA TGTGCCATCAACCTCGACAGGGTACCCTATGGCTACACCTTC. Translating gives CAINLDRVPYGYTF.

This clone was found a few times. The genes are TRBV9 and TRBJ2-2; D unclear. The germline V and J ends were trimmed by 4 bases and 5 bases, with 9 bases remaining between them. The CDR3 has 13 amino acids. Looked up from germline, CDR1 is SGDLS and CDR2 is YYNGEE. CDR3 sequence (DNA): TGTGCCAGCAGCCCTCGGTGGACCGGGGAGCTGTTTTTT. This translates into CASSPRWTGELFF.

The count of this clone is one. This chain connects TRBV15 to TRBJ1-1; D gene unclear. The CDR3 contains 15 residues. Germline CDR1 and CDR2: LNHNV and YYDKDF (reference sequence). Trimming stripped 3 bases from V and 1 base from J, with 12 bases between. The CDR3 DNA reads TGTGCCACCAGCAGGGACCAAACCCGGAACACTGAAGCTTTCTTT. Its protein is CATSRDQTRNTEAFF.

About this clone: Germline and junction disagree at one end, which may indicate a read error. This rearrangement joins TRBV5-6 to TRBJ2-1; either TRBD1 or TRBD2 may supply D (5 bases each). CDR1 is SGHDT and CDR2 is YYEEEE in the germline V gene. There are 13 residues in the CDR3. CDR3 residues: CASSPGTYNEQFF. The CDR3 DNA follows: TGTGCCAGCAGCCCAGGGACCTATAATGAGCAGTTCTTC. Combining the CDR3 with reference TRBV5-6 and TRBJ2-1 gives the whole variable domain DAGVTQSPTHLIKTRGQQVTLRCSPKSGHDTVSWYQQALGQGPQFIFQYYEEEERQRGNFPDRFSGHQFPNYSSELNVNALLLGDSALYLCASSPGTYNEQFFGPGTRLTVL.

The chain carries TRBV6-6 and TRBJ2-7, with TRBD1 matching over 12 bases. Germline CDR1 MNHNY, CDR2 SVGAGI (reference sequence). J gave up 6 bases and V 3 bases, and 3 bases lay outside the gene matches. The CDR3 covers 14 residues. CDR3 nucleotide sequence: TGTGCCAGCAGTTATGGGACAGGGGGCGTCGAGCAGTACTTC. This translates into CASSYGTGGVEQYF.

The gene calls are TRBV19 and TRBJ1-1; D gene uncertain. Germline CDR1 is LNHDA and CDR2 is SQIVND (reference sequence). V lost 3 bases and J 4 bases, leaving 9 bases between the germline ends. The CDR3 is 13 amino acids. CDR3 residues: CASSINLVTEAFF. CDR3 bases: TGTGCCAGTAGTATTAATCTGGTCACTGAAGCTTTCTTT.

V usage is TRBV5-1 and J usage is TRBJ1-5, with D tentatively TRBD1 (6 bases). CDR1 is SGHRS, CDR2 YFSETQ, per germline. CDR3 length: 17 amino acids. V was cut by 3 bases and J by 3 bases, with 19 bases left in between. The CDR3 nucleotides read TGCGCCAGCAGCTCGCCGGGACACCCAACGACCAATCAGCCCCAGCATTTT. It is translated as CASSSPGHPTTNQPQHF.

The chain has TRBV5-1 and TRBJ2-5; 15 bases fit TRBD2. CDR1 is SGHRS, CDR2 YFSETQ, per germline. V trimming: 4 bases; J trimming: 2 bases; junction bases outside the gene matches: 9. The CDR3 covers 18 residues. The CDR3 region has the DNA TGCGCCAGCAGCCCGGGACTAGCGGGGGGTCCTCCTCAAGAGACCCAGTACTTC. It translates to CASSPGLAGGPPQETQYF.